This T cell receptor beta chain was profiled in a study of shared clonotypes between healthy human individuals. Sequencing was performed with immunoSEQ multiplex PCR; in TCRdb, only in-frame clones are kept and a portion is missing. The sample yields about 2.4 million clones, more than 90% seen once. Germline V gene sequence: CDR1 SGHRS, CDR2 YFSETQ. Between the trimmed V and J ends, which lost 0 bases and 1 base, there was a span of 13 bases. This CDR3 comprises 16 residues. The sample comprised naive CD4+ T cells sorted from blood. Subset denoted: CD45RA+ positively selected. This chain uses TRBV5-1 with TRBJ1-1, with D perhaps TRBD1 (5 bases). This sequence originates from a young man in good health. The CDR3 reads CASSLAWDQRNTEAFF. CDR3 bases: TGCGCCAGCAGCTTGGCTTGGGACCAAAGGAACACTGAAGCTTTCTTT.